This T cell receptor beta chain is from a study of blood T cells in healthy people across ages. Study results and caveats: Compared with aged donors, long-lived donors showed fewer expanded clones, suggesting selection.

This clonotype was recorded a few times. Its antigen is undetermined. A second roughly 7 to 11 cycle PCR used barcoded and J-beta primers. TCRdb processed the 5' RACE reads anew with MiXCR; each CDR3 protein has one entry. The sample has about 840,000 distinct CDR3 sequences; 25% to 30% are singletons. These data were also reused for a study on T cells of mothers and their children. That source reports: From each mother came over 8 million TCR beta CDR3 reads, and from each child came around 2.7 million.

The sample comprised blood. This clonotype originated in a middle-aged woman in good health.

CDR3 bases: TGTGCCAGCTCACCACCGTTACAGGGGGGGGCTGAAGCTTTCTTT. Residues: CASSPPLQGGAEAFF. V is TRBV18 and J is TRBJ1-1; 8 positions agree with TRBD1. V was clipped by 0 bases and J by 6 bases; unmatched bases: 6. Germline CDR1 and CDR2: KGHSH and LQKENI. The length of the CDR3 is 15 residues.